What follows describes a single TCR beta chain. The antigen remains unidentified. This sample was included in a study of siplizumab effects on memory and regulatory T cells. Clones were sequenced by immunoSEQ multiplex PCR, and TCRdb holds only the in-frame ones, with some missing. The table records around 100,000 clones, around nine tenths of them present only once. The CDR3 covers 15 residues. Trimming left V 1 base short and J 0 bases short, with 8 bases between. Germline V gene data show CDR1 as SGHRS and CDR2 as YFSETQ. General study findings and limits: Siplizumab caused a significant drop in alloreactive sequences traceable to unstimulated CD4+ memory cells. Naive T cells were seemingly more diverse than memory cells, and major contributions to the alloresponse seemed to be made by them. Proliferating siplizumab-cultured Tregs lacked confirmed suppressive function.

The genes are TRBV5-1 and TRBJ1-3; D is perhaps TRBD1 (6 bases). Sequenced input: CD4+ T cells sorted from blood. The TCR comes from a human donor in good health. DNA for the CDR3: TGCGCCAGCAGCTTGTTGACAGGCTCTGGAAACACCATATATTTT. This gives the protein CASSLLTGSGNTIYF.